Given below is one T cell receptor (beta chain) in context. This clone has only one observation. The antigen it binds to is not known. No much larger clone exists at a distance of one base, and base qualities are not known. TCRbeta CDR3 regions were amplified from genomic DNA by means of the immunoSEQ Assay, a bias-controlled multiplex PCR. Per the source publication's procedure: The number of nucleated cells in each sample was estimated by amplification of reference gene primers within the assay. To quantify the absolute abundance of each unique TCRbeta CDR3 rearrangement, sequence reads were collapsed and filtered. For each sample, productive Simpson clonality was calculated as the square root of Simpson's diversity index across productive rearrangements. Here the immuneACCESS table is served through TCRdb, limited to in-frame sequences with V and J called. Missing clones are a known gap in these copies; in checked studies unresolved V genes cover under half, and the rest lacks a known reason. V and J calls and clone size are given by that table; D and trimming were obtained from the DNA. Within this sample are some 200,000 clones, with around 76% of them counted one time only. The ten largest clonotypes hold around 8.1% of the sample.

These data come from a study of blood T cell repertoires in COVID-19 (TCRdb year 2020). Describing the broader study: The collaborator samples originated in the United States, Italy and Spain and spanned the acute and convalescent phases of COVID-19. The prospective study material was composed of cDNA or gDNA derived from T cells, B-cell-depleted T cells, or PBMCs. Deeply sampled blood TCRbeta repertoires from subjects exposed to, actively infected with, or recovered from COVID-19 were included in the dataset. The repertoires were released in a freely available public database intended as a resource for research on the immune response to SARS-CoV-2. Samples were obtained from the ongoing ImmuneRACE study (first 160 participants) and from 1,254 subjects provided by 6 global collaborators. The sample metadata nearly always contained a de-identified subject ID, COVID-19 status, age in years and sex. HLA class I and class II types, where available, came from metadata supplied by the sample provider rather than from assay-based typing.

The collaborating institutions used their own protocols to collect whole blood in K2EDTA tubes. Collaborator samples were shipped for TCRbeta analysis as frozen whole blood, isolated PBMCs, or DNA extracted from either sample type. The CDR3 contains 15 residues, cysteine and phenylalanine counted. Only CDR3 DNA is held: 45 bases, read in frame from base 1. V ends up 5 bases short and J 9 bases short, with an unmatched junction base count of 5. From a lookup of the germline V gene, CDR1 and CDR2 are MNHEY and SVGAGI. Overall study results and their limits: How much clinical and demographic metadata was included differed by source and by participant, and the metadata was provided uncurated.

Sequencing input: peripheral blood. The chain joins TRBV6-5 to TRBJ1-6, and 12 junctional nucleotides match TRBD1. This clonotype was sampled from a woman between 45 and 65 years old with active or convalescent COVID-19. The nucleotides are TGTGCCAGCAGTCACCGGGACAGGGGGCGTTCACCCCTCCACTTT. The translation is CASSHRDRGRSPLHF.